Below are 28 T cell receptor beta chains sequenced from a single sample in a study of T cell changes during pregnancy in multiple sclerosis. Here immunoSEQ multiplex PCR was the method, and the copy in TCRdb shows in-frame clones only, minus some. The profile shows 35,000 or so clones, just over 85% of them singletons. Source: CD4+ T cells from peripheral blood mononuclear cells, taken before pregnancy. The source is a female donor with multiple sclerosis, enrolled in a pregnancy study.

A single count supports this clone. V and J are TRBV30 and TRBJ2-5; TRBD1 is a possible D gene (5 bases). Looked up from germline, CDR1 is GTSNPN and CDR2 is SVGIG (reference sequence). Trimming removed 1 base at V and 4 bases at J, with 16 bases between. The CDR3 contains 15 residues. The CDR3 protein is CAWSEGHSEGETQYF. Here the CDR3 DNA reads TGTGCCTGGAGTGAGGGGCATTCGGAAGGAGAGACCCAGTACTTC. Drawing the rest from reference TRBV30 and TRBJ2-5, the complete variable domain is SQTIHQWPATLVQPVGSPLSLECTVEGTSNPNLYWYRQAAGRGLQLLFYSVGIGQISSEVPQNLSASRPQDRQFILSSKKLLLSDSGFYLCAWSEGHSEGETQYFGPGTRLLVL.

The genes are TRBV2 and TRBJ1-1; D call uncertain. V was cut by 8 bases and J by 7 bases, with 17 bases left in between. Per the germline V gene, CDR1 is SNHLY and CDR2 is FYNNEI. The CDR3 contains 13 residues. The DNA for the CDR3 is TGTGCCAGCGAGCGTGAGGCGTTTATTGAAGCTTTCTTT. Protein: CASEREAFIEAFF. Using reference TRBV2 and TRBJ1-1 for the parts outside the CDR3, the full variable domain is EPEVTQTPSHQVTQMGQEVILRCVPISNHLYFYWYRQILGQKVEFLVSFYNNEISEKSEIFDDQFSVERPDGSNFTLKIRSTKLEDSAMYFCASEREAFIEAFFGQGTRLTVV.

This chain uses TRBV11-2 with TRBJ2-5, with D possibly being TRBD2 (5 bases). CDR1 and CDR2 (germline): SGHAT, FQNNGV. V was pared by 3 bases and J by 2 bases, with 10 bases between. The CDR3 extends over 14 amino acids. This CDR3 is CASSFSGAQETQYF. CDR3 DNA sequence: TGTGCCAGCAGCTTCAGCGGAGCACAAGAGACCCAGTACTTC.

This clone is a singleton in its sample. The chain employs TRBV7-3 and TRBJ1-2; 9 bases agree with TRBD1. The germline gives CDR1 SGHTA, CDR2 FQGTGA. This CDR3 has 13 residues. After removal of 5 bases from V and 7 bases from J, the junction contained 5 bases not matched to a gene. CDR3 region: CASSPGQGLGYTF. CDR3 in DNA: TGTGCCAGCAGCCCGGGACAGGGTCTTGGCTACACCTTC.

The V call is TRBV7-3, the J call TRBJ2-1, with 10 positions matching TRBD2. The CDR3 contains 14 residues. V was clipped by 5 bases and J by 6 bases; unmatched bases: 4. CDR1 is SGHTA and CDR2 is FQGTGA in the germline V gene. Here the CDR3 reads CASSRASGSNEQFF. In DNA form, the CDR3 reads TGTGCCAGCAGCCGGGCTAGCGGGAGCAATGAGCAGTTCTTC.

The rearrangement uses TRBV18 and TRBJ2-7; 8 bases line up with TRBD1. Per the germline V gene, CDR1 is KGHSH and CDR2 is LQKENI. V gave up 2 bases and J gave up 5 bases; unmatched junction bases: 5. The CDR3 extends over 14 amino acids. The CDR3 is CASSPGRGRDEQYF. CDR3 in DNA: TGTGCCAGCTCACCAGGCAGGGGGCGCGACGAGCAGTACTTC.

On this clone itself: The same CDR3 also results from other DNA sequences found in this sample. The CDR3 DNA reads TGTGCTAGTGGTTTGGACAGGGGCTACGAGCAGTACTTC. Its protein product is CASGLDRGYEQYF. V gene TRBV12-5 combines with J gene TRBJ2-7, with 7 bases aligning to TRBD1. Germline V gives CDR1 LGHNT, CDR2 FRNRAP. The ends lost 1 base at V and 3 bases at J; junction bases unmatched: 0. CDR3 length: 13 amino acids.

The chain links TRBV27 to TRBJ2-5, with D possibly being TRBD1 (5 bases). This CDR3 region has 15 residues. The V end was cut by 6 bases, the J end by 1 base, with 15 bases between. Looked up from germline, CDR1 is MNHEY and CDR2 is SMNVEV (reference sequence). In DNA, the CDR3 is TGTGCCAGCAGCCGGGTAGGGGTCTCCCAAGAGACCCAGTACTTC. Translation gives CASSRVGVSQETQYF.

This chain links TRBV11-2 with TRBJ2-5, with D possibly matching TRBD2 (5 bases). The V end lost 0 bases, the J end lost 5 bases, and 16 bases lay between the germline ends. The CDR3 covers 16 residues. CDR1 and CDR2 (germline): SGHAT, FQNNGV. The CDR3 DNA is TGTGCCAGCAGCTTAGATGGGGTGCCTCGCGGGGAGACCCAGTACTTC. The encoded protein is CASSLDGVPRGETQYF.

The rearrangement links TRBV2 to TRBJ1-2, with D possibly matching TRBD1 (6 bases). The germline V gene has CDR1 SNHLY and CDR2 FYNNEI. This CDR3 has 16 residues. Trimming left V 1 base short and J 2 bases short, with 14 bases between. The DNA of the CDR3 is TGTGCCAGCAGTGAAGGGGGGTCAGGGGTAAACTATGGCTACACCTTC. Amino acid sequence: CASSEGGSGVNYGYTF.

This clone was counted a few times. The chain combines TRBV6-1 with TRBJ2-7; 8 nucleotides line up with TRBD2. This CDR3 contains 15 residues. The germline gives CDR1 MNHNS, CDR2 SASEGT. V was clipped by 0 bases and J by 7 bases; unmatched bases: 8. The CDR3 bases are TGTGCCAGCAGTGAAGCGTCTAGCGGGCGGTGGGAGCAGTACTTC. Translation gives CASSEASSGRWEQYF.

This chain joins TRBV19 and TRBJ1-4; D perhaps matches TRBD1 (6 bases). Germline CDR1 LNHDA, CDR2 SQIVND (reference sequence). Trimming removed 5 bases from V and 0 bases from J, with 10 bases in between. The CDR3 contains 15 residues. The CDR3 sequence: CASSDRTATNEKLFF. The CDR3 DNA is TGTGCCAGTAGTGACAGGACAGCAACTAATGAAAAACTGTTTTTT.

The V call is TRBV28, the J call TRBJ1-5; tentative D call: TRBD1 (6 bases). Germline-derived CDR1 and CDR2 are MDHEN and SYDVKM. The CDR3 runs 15 residues. The germline V and J ends were trimmed by 7 bases and 7 bases, with 20 bases remaining between them. The CDR3 spells CASIPTGGDGQPQHF. The CDR3 nucleotides are TGTGCCAGCATCCCAACGGGGGGCGACGGACAGCCCCAGCATTTT.

This clone appeared a single time. The chain recombines TRBV5-1 with TRBJ2-5, with 7 bases aligning to TRBD2. The junction had 7 bases not matched to a gene; V was cut back by 0 bases and J by 2 bases. CDR3 size: 16 residues. The germline V gene has CDR1 SGHRS and CDR2 YFSETQ. CDR3 sequence (DNA): TGCGCCAGCAGCTTGGGACCAGCGGGATGGCAAGAGACCCAGTACTTC. As protein: CASSLGPAGWQETQYF. Full variable domain (rest looked up from reference TRBV5-1 and TRBJ2-5): KAGVTQTPRYLIKTRGQQVTLSCSPISGHRSVSWYQQTPGQGLQFLFEYFSETQRNKGNFPGRFSGRQFSNSRSEMNVSTLELGDSALYLCASSLGPAGWQETQYFGPGTRLLVL.

The genes are TRBV19 and TRBJ1-3; D is ambiguous. With 2 bases removed from V and 0 bases from J, the gap between germline ends came to 8 bases. CDR1 is LNHDA and CDR2 is SQIVND in the germline V gene (reference sequence). CDR3 length equals 15 residues. CDR3 sequence reads: CASSILSDSGNTIYF. DNA for the CDR3: TGTGCCAGTAGTATACTGAGCGACTCTGGAAACACCATATATTTT.

This clone was observed a few times. The rearrangement links TRBV11-2 to TRBJ2-3, with 7 bases lining up with TRBD2. Germline CDR1 and CDR2: SGHAT and FQNNGV. V lost 1 base and J lost 4; bases outside the gene matches: 2. There are 14 residues in the CDR3. CDR3 in DNA: TGTGCCAGCAGCTTAGGACTAGCCGCAGATACGCAGTATTTT. It encodes CASSLGLAADTQYF.

J is TRBJ1-5 and V is TRBV19; no definite D call. The CDR3 is 16 residues long. Trimming cost V 0 bases and J 2 bases, with 11 bases left between them. Germline V gives CDR1 LNHDA, CDR2 SQIVND (reference sequence). The CDR3 DNA is TGTGCCAGTAGTATAGATGGCGCCGGAGGCAATCAGCCCCAGCATTTT. This translates into CASSIDGAGGNQPQHF. Complete variable domain (other parts from reference TRBV19 and TRBJ1-5): DGGITQSPKYLFRKEGQNVTLSCEQNLNHDAMYWYRQDPGQGLRLIYYSQIVNDFQKGDIAEGYSVSREKKESFPLTVTSAQKNPTAFYLCASSIDGAGGNQPQHFGDGTRLSIL.

The CDR3 DNA sequence: TGTGTTCGGCAACTCGGGACTAGCGTCCGGAGGTACAATGAGCAGTTCTTC. Amino acid sequence: CVRQLGTSVRRYNEQFF. This chain connects TRBV27 to TRBJ2-1; 10 nucleotides match TRBD2. Germline V CDR1 and CDR2: MNHEY, SMNVEV (reference sequence). The CDR3 totals 17 residues.

This clone was recorded only once. V usage is TRBV4-1 and J usage is TRBJ2-4; TRBD1 might be the D (6 bases). Trimming pared 2 bases from V and 5 bases from J, leaving 22 bases between. Germline V gene data show CDR1 as MGHRA and CDR2 as YSYEKL. This CDR3 spans 18 amino acids. The CDR3 reads CASSQKGARGGEENIQYF. CDR3 DNA sequence: TGCGCCAGCAGCCAAAAAGGGGCTCGAGGGGGAGAGGAAAACATTCAGTACTTC.

V is TRBV6-6 and J is TRBJ1-1; D remains unclear. Trimming pared 7 bases from V and 8 bases from J, leaving 11 bases between. Germline assignment: CDR1 MNHNY and CDR2 SVGAGI (reference sequence). The CDR3 consists of 11 residues. The CDR3 loop is CASTSPGEAFF. The CDR3 coding sequence is TGTGCCAGCACCTCACCCGGGGAAGCTTTCTTT.

The V call is TRBV7-9, the J call TRBJ2-5; D is possibly TRBD1 (5 bases). The length of the CDR3 is 15 residues. V shed 5 bases and J shed 1 base, with 14 bases lying between them. CDR1 SEHNR and CDR2 FQNEAQ come from the germline V gene (reference sequence). Here the CDR3 DNA reads TGTGCCAGCAGCCGATTGGGGCAGGGCCAAGAGACCCAGTACTTC. Amino acids: CASSRLGQGQETQYF.

The rearrangement joins TRBV28 to TRBJ1-2; 8 positions agree with TRBD1. Unmatched junction bases numbered 6, after V lost 6 bases and J lost 6 bases. This CDR3 comprises 13 residues. CDR1 is MDHEN, CDR2 SYDVKM, per germline. The CDR3 nucleotides read TGTGCCAGCAGCTCAGGACAGGGCGATGGCTACACCTTC. Translating it yields CASSSGQGDGYTF.

The chain carries TRBV2 and TRBJ2-3, with 12 positions matching TRBD2. Losses at the gene ends were 1 base for V and 4 bases for J; bases not matched to a gene: 6. In germline, CDR1 is SNHLY, CDR2 FYNNEI. The CDR3 has 17 residues. The CDR3 DNA follows: TGTGCCAGCAGTGAAGGACTAGCGGGAGTCCGGCCAGATACGCAGTATTTT. Translation: CASSEGLAGVRPDTQYF.

The rearrangement joins TRBV6-5 to TRBJ1-2, with TRBD1 matching over 7 bases. Losses at the gene ends were 0 bases for V and 1 base for J; bases not matched to a gene: 2. Germline V gene data show CDR1 as MNHEY and CDR2 as SVGAGI. The length of the CDR3 is 15 residues. The DNA for the CDR3 is TGTGCCAGCAGTTACTCGAGACAGGGTAACTATGGCTACACCTTC. Translated: CASSYSRQGNYGYTF.

The V and J genes are TRBV30 and TRBJ2-2, with TRBD2 matching over 7 bases. CDR1 GTSNPN and CDR2 SVGIG come from the germline V gene (reference sequence). The CDR3 contains 15 residues. V shed 7 bases and J 2 bases; nucleotides not matched to a gene: 10. The CDR3 DNA sequence: TGTGCCTACCCCCCCCCGGGGGGTAACACCGGGGAGCTGTTTTTT. This gives the protein CAYPPPGGNTGELFF.

The chain links TRBV29-1 to TRBJ2-5; D unresolved. The CDR3 extends over 11 amino acids. Germline V gene sequence: CDR1 SQVTM, CDR2 ANQGSEA. The V end lost 7 bases, the J end lost 1 base, and 7 bases lay between the germline ends. The CDR3 region is CSAGPQETQYF. CDR3 sequence (DNA): TGCAGCGCTGGGCCCCAAGAGACCCAGTACTTC.

CDR3 sequence: CARTQGGFDSGNTIYF. CDR3 DNA sequence: TGTGCCAGAACCCAAGGGGGTTTCGACTCTGGAAACACCATATATTTT. The V gene is TRBV5-3, the J gene TRBJ1-3, with D maybe TRBD1 (6 bases). TRBV5-3 is designated an ORF whose function remains uncertain. Trimming took 6 bases from V and 0 from J, leaving 16 bases between them. The CDR3 has 16 residues.

The V and J genes are TRBV7-9 and TRBJ2-3; 8 bases map to TRBD2. CDR3 size: 17 residues. J lost 3 bases, V lost 5 bases, and 13 bases had no gene match. Germline V gene data show CDR1 as SEHNR and CDR2 as FQNEAQ (reference sequence). CDR3 bases: TGTGCCAGCAGCGGTTCAAGCGGGAGATACGGAACAGATACGCAGTATTTT. It is translated as CASSGSSGRYGTDTQYF.